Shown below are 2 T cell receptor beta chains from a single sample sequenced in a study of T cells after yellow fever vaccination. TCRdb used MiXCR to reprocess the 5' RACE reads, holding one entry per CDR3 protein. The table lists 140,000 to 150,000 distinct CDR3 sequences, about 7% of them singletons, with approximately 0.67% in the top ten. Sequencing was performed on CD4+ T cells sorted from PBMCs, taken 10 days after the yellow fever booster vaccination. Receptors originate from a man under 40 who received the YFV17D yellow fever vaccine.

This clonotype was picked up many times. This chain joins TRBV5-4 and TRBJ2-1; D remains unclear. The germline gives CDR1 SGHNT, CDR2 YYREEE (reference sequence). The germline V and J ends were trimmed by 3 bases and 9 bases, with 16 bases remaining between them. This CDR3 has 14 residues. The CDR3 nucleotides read TGTGCCAGCAGCTCGACAAGTTTGACGATTGAGCAGTTCTTC. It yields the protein CASSSTSLTIEQFF.

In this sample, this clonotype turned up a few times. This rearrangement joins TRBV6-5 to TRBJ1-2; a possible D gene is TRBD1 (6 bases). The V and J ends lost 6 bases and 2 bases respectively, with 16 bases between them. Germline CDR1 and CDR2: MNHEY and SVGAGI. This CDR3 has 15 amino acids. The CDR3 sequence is CASSPGIGQNYGYTF. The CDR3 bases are TGTGCCAGCAGCCCCGGAATCGGACAGAACTATGGCTACACCTTC.